These 22 T cell receptor beta chains originate from one sample sequenced in a study of blood T cell repertoires in COVID-19. Assay: immunoSEQ multiplex PCR; the TCRdb copy retains only in-frame clones and omits some. Here the sample spans 150,000 or so clones, 84% being singletons. Sequencing was carried out using PBMCs or T cells enriched from blood (not recorded which). The receptor set was obtained from a woman aged 45-60 years who had been exposed to COVID-19.

The J gene is TRBJ2-3, the V gene TRBV9; 7 bases fit TRBD2. The CDR3 length is 15 residues. Losses at the gene ends were 4 bases for V and 0 bases for J; bases not matched to a gene: 5. Germline lookup yields CDR1 SGDLS and CDR2 YYNGEE. CDR3 DNA sequence: TGTGCCAGCAGCTACAGCGGGGCGAGCACAGATACGCAGTATTTT. This translates into CASSYSGASTDTQYF. Full variable domain (rest looked up from reference TRBV9 and TRBJ2-3): DSGVTQTPKHLITATGQRVTLRCSPRSGDLSVYWYQQSLDQGLQFLIQYYNGEERAKGNILERFSAQQFPDLHSELNLSSLELGDSALYFCASSYSGASTDTQYFGPGTRLTVL.

The rearrangement links TRBV7-9 to TRBJ2-5; 10 positions agree with TRBD1. The CDR3 is 15 residues long. Germline V gene sequence: CDR1 SEHNR, CDR2 FQNEAQ (reference sequence). Trimming cost V 5 bases and J 3 bases; bases outside gene matches: 6. The CDR3 bases are TGTGCCAGCAGCCTAGAGGGGACAGGGGAAGAGACCCAGTACTTC. The encoded protein is CASSLEGTGEETQYF.

The V gene is TRBV6-5, the J gene TRBJ2-7, with D possibly being TRBD2 (7 bases). CDR3 size: 15 residues. Trimming left V 6 bases short and J 5 bases short, with 20 bases between. Per the germline V gene, CDR1 is MNHEY and CDR2 is SVGAGI. CDR3 protein: CASRLEGGGLHEQYF. The DNA of the CDR3 is TGTGCCAGCAGGCTTGAGGGGGGGGGCCTTCACGAGCAGTACTTC.

The V call is TRBV27, the J call TRBJ2-5; a possible D gene is TRBD1 (5 bases). Trimming took 6 bases from V and 5 from J, leaving 16 bases between them. The CDR3 totals 14 residues. Germline-derived CDR1 and CDR2 are MNHEY and SMNVEV (reference sequence). The CDR3 DNA sequence: TGTGCCAGCAGCAGTAGCAGGGTGGCGGAGACCCAGTACTTC. Translation: CASSSSRVAETQYF.

The chain couples TRBV4-2 to TRBJ2-2; 10 bases line up with TRBD2. The CDR3 runs 15 residues. CDR1 and CDR2 from the germline V gene are LGHNA and YNFKEQ. J lost 5 bases, V lost 4 bases, and 4 bases had no gene match. The CDR3 loop is CASSPLSGGTGELFF. CDR3 DNA: TGTGCCAGCAGCCCTCTTAGCGGGGGGACCGGGGAGCTGTTTTTT.

V is TRBV5-1 and J is TRBJ2-3; D is unresolved. The CDR3 sequence is 13 residues long. Trimming took off 2 bases at V and 0 bases at J, with 4 bases between the two ends. Germline CDR1 reads SGHRS; CDR2 reads YFSETQ. CDR3 in DNA: TGCGCCAGCAGCTTACAGAGCACAGATACGCAGTATTTT. It codes for CASSLQSTDTQYF.

The chain uses TRBV2 and TRBJ1-2, with a possible D match to TRBD1 (6 bases). The germline V and J ends were trimmed by 9 bases and 1 base, with 15 bases remaining between them. The CDR3 extends over 14 amino acids. Looked up from germline, CDR1 is SNHLY and CDR2 is FYNNEI. The CDR3 region has the DNA TGTGCCAGGACCTCAGACAGGTTTAACTATGGCTACACCTTC. Translation gives CARTSDRFNYGYTF. The full variable domain, with the rest looked up from reference TRBV2 and TRBJ1-2, is EPEVTQTPSHQVTQMGQEVILRCVPISNHLYFYWYRQILGQKVEFLVSFYNNEISEKSEIFDDQFSVERPDGSNFTLKIRSTKLEDSAMYFCARTSDRFNYGYTFGSGTRLTVV.

The V gene is TRBV3-1 (or the pseudogene TRBV3-2), the J gene TRBJ1-5, with D possibly being TRBD1 (6 bases). This CDR3 has 14 residues. Germline V CDR1 and CDR2: LGHDT, YNNKEL (reference sequence). V shed 4 bases and J shed 1 base, with 8 bases lying between them. CDR3 amino acids: CASSLDRSNQPQHF. In DNA form, the CDR3 reads TGTGCCAGCAGCCTTGACAGGAGCAATCAGCCCCAGCATTTT.

This chain links TRBV7-9 with TRBJ2-2; the D is unclear. V dropped 5 bases and J dropped 3 bases, with 10 bases sitting between them. This CDR3 is 14 amino acids long. The germline gives CDR1 SEHNR, CDR2 FQNEAQ (reference sequence). The CDR3 coding sequence is TGTGCCAGCAGCCCTGATGGAGACACCGGGGAGCTGTTTTTT. Encoded protein: CASSPDGDTGELFF.

J is TRBJ2-7 and V is TRBV10-3; D possibly corresponds to TRBD2 (6 bases). This CDR3 contains 12 residues. Per germline, CDR1 ENHRY and CDR2 SYGVKD. The V end was cut by 8 bases, the J end by 3 bases, with 11 bases between. CDR3 nucleotide sequence: TGTGCCATCGGGGCTAGCGTCTACGAGCAGTACTTC. Translating gives CAIGASVYEQYF.

This chain uses TRBV5-1 with TRBJ2-7, with D possibly being TRBD1 (6 bases). Trimming removed 4 bases from V and 5 bases from J, with 28 bases in between. This CDR3 comprises 18 residues. CDR1 is SGHRS and CDR2 is YFSETQ in the germline V gene. CDR3: CASSPAFIGARGSDEQYF. Written as DNA, the CDR3 is TGCGCCAGCAGCCCCGCTTTTATAGGTGCCAGGGGTTCCGACGAGCAGTACTTC. The whole variable domain, filled in from reference TRBV5-1 and TRBJ2-7, reads KAGVTQTPRYLIKTRGQQVTLSCSPISGHRSVSWYQQTPGQGLQFLFEYFSETQRNKGNFPGRFSGRQFSNSRSEMNVSTLELGDSALYLCASSPAFIGARGSDEQYFGPGTRLTVT.

This rearrangement joins TRBV27 to TRBJ2-7, with D unclear. Germline CDR1 is MNHEY and CDR2 is SMNVEV (reference sequence). CDR3 length equals 14 residues. Trimming removed 0 bases at V and 1 base at J, with 7 bases between. CDR3 DNA: TGTGCCAGCAGTTTATCGGGCCTATCCTACGAGCAGTACTTC. It specifies CASSLSGLSYEQYF.

The rearrangement joins TRBV6-4 to TRBJ2-1, with 8 bases identical to TRBD2. CDR3 length equals 15 residues. CDR1 is MRHNA and CDR2 is SNTAGT in the germline V gene. V lost 4 bases, J lost 9 bases, and 11 bases stayed unmatched. In DNA, the CDR3 is TGTGCCAGCAGTGTGGTTTCCGGGACTAGTGTTGAGCAGTTCTTC. Its protein is CASSVVSGTSVEQFF.

The rearrangement joins TRBV2 to TRBJ2-2; 14 nucleotides agree with TRBD2. Losses at the gene ends were 7 bases for V and 5 bases for J; bases not matched to a gene: 3. CDR1 is SNHLY, CDR2 FYNNEI, per germline. The length of the CDR3 is 15 residues. The CDR3 DNA sequence: TGTGCCAGCACCCGACTAGCGGGAGGGACCGGGGAGCTGTTTTTT. Its translation: CASTRLAGGTGELFF.

The chain is built from TRBV7-2 and TRBJ2-1; D is undetermined. Trimming took off 4 bases at V and 0 bases at J, with 4 bases between the two ends. This CDR3 comprises 13 residues. Germline CDR1 is SGHTA and CDR2 is FQGNSA. CDR3 in DNA: TGTGCCAGCAGCTGGAGCTCCTACAATGAGCAGTTCTTC. The encoded protein is CASSWSSYNEQFF.

V gene TRBV19 combines with J gene TRBJ2-2, with TRBD1 identical over 8 bases. The CDR3 has 15 residues. J lost 6 bases, V lost 5 bases, and 8 bases had no gene match. Germline lookup yields CDR1 LNHDA and CDR2 SQIVND (reference sequence). The CDR3 DNA is TGTGCCAGTAGTCCACTGACAGGGGATGCCGGGGAGCTGTTTTTT. As protein: CASSPLTGDAGELFF.

V gene TRBV9 combines with J gene TRBJ1-6; D ambiguous. This CDR3 spans 15 amino acids. The V gene lost 4 bases and the J gene lost 7 bases, with 15 bases spanning the gap. In germline, CDR1 is SGDLS, CDR2 YYNGEE. The CDR3 loop reads CASSRGGSGNSPLHF. In DNA, the CDR3 is TGTGCCAGCAGCCGAGGCGGTTCGGGGAATTCACCCCTCCACTTT.

This clone was seen only a few times. The rearrangement links TRBV20-1 to TRBJ2-7; 7 nucleotides agree with TRBD2. This CDR3 is 15 amino acids long. V shed 3 bases and J 2 bases; nucleotides not matched to a gene: 10. Germline CDR1 DFQATT, CDR2 SNEGSKA (reference sequence). The chain's CDR3 is CSASLPAGTTYEQYF. The CDR3 nucleotides read TGCAGTGCTAGTCTCCCAGCGGGAACCACCTACGAGCAGTACTTC.

J is TRBJ1-2 and V is TRBV29-1, with D possibly TRBD1 on 6 matching bases. Germline V gene sequence: CDR1 SQVTM, CDR2 ANQGSEA. The CDR3 covers 13 residues. The ends were cut back, 6 bases at V and 7 bases at J, with 18 bases in the middle. The CDR3 reads CSVVHREYVGYTF. CDR3 nucleotide sequence: TGCAGCGTAGTCCACAGGGAGTATGTTGGCTACACCTTC.

This clone was observed once. The V call is TRBV7-2, the J call TRBJ2-1; the match to TRBD1 covers 8 bases. The germline V gene encodes CDR1 SGHTA and CDR2 FQGNSA. The V gene end was trimmed by 0 bases and the J gene end by 3 bases; junction bases not matched to a gene: 4. The CDR3 consists of 16 residues. CDR3 residues: CASSLAVTGDYNEQFF. DNA of the CDR3: TGTGCCAGCAGCTTAGCGGTGACAGGGGACTACAATGAGCAGTTCTTC.

CDR3 sequence reads: CASSLRKGTSETEQYF. The CDR3 coding sequence is TGTGCCAGCAGCTTAAGAAAGGGGACTAGCGAAACTGAGCAGTACTTC. The chain joins TRBV7-9 to TRBJ2-7, with TRBD2 matching 10 bases. The CDR3 loop spans 16 amino acids. The V gene end was trimmed by 2 bases and the J gene end by 7 bases; junction bases not matched to a gene: 11. Germline assignment: CDR1 SEHNR and CDR2 FQNEAQ (reference sequence).

The chain joins TRBV25-1 to TRBJ1-2; D might be TRBD1 (5 bases). This CDR3 region has 14 residues. Trimming stripped 4 bases from V and 4 bases from J, with 13 bases between. Per the germline V gene, CDR1 is MGHDK and CDR2 is SYGVNS. The CDR3 bases are TGTGCCAGCAGTGGCCCCAGGGAAGGCTATGGCTACACCTTC. Residues: CASSGPREGYGYTF.